Reported below is one TCR beta chain. The data originate from a study of CD8 T cells in Susac syndrome. TCR beta sequencing was performed on blood CD8+ and CD4+ T cells. The authors reverse transcribed about 0.5 to 1 ug RNA with random hexamers. Each CDR3 protein gets one entry after TCRdb re-called the immunoSEQ multiplex PCR reads with MiXCR. Found here are roughly 130,000 distinct CDR3 sequences, roughly 94% of them singletons; the top ten hold approximately 0.12%. Trimming took 0 bases from V and 10 from J, leaving 16 bases between them. The CDR3 spans 15 residues. In germline, CDR1 is MNHEY, CDR2 SVGEGT.

Sequenced material: CD4+ T cells from PBMCs. The rearrangement links TRBV6-2 or TRBV6-3 to TRBJ1-5; D ambiguous. The receptor's source is a human donor with multiple sclerosis. CDR3: CASSYSIPGLNPQHF. For the CDR3, the DNA is TGTGCCAGCAGTTACTCGATCCCAGGACTTAATCCCCAGCATTTT.